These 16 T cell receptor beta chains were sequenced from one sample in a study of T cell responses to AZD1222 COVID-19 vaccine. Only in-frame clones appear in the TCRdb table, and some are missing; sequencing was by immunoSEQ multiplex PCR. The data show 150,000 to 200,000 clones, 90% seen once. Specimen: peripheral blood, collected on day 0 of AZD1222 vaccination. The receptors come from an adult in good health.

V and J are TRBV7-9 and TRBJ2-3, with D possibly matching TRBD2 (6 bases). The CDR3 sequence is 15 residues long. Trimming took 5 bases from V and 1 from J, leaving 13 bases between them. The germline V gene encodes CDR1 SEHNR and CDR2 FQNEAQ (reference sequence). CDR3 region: CASSPGTLGTDTQYF. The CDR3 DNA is TGTGCCAGCAGCCCCGGGACTCTCGGCACAGATACGCAGTATTTT.

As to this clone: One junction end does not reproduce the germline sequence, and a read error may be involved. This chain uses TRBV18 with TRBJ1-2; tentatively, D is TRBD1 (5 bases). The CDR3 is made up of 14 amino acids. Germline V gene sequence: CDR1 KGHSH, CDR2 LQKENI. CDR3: CASSPRGRDYGYTF. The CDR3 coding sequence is TGTGCCAGCTCACCACGCGGGAGGGACTACGGCTACACCTTC.

The CDR3 loop is CASSSGTSYGYTF. CDR3 DNA: TGTGCCAGCAGTTCCGGGACCTCCTATGGCTACACCTTC. V is TRBV28 and J is TRBJ1-2, with D tentatively TRBD1 (5 bases). The CDR3 totals 13 residues. Germline V CDR1 and CDR2: MDHEN, SYDVKM. V lost 4 bases, J lost 4 bases, and 10 bases lay in between.

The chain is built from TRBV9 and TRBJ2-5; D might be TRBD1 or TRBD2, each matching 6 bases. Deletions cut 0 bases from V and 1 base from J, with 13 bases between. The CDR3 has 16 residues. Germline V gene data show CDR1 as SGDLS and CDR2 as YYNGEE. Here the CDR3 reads CASSVGGRGVQETQYF. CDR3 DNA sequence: TGTGCCAGCAGCGTAGGGGGTAGGGGGGTCCAAGAGACCCAGTACTTC.

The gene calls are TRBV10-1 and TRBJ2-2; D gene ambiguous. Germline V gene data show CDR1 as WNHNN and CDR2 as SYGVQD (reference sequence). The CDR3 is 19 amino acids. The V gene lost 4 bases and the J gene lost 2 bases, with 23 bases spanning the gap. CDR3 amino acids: CASSGSDGLGQLNTGELFF. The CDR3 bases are TGCGCCAGCAGTGGGAGTGATGGGCTCGGCCAGTTAAACACCGGGGAGCTGTTTTTT.

CDR3 amino acids: CASSELGSSYEQYF. CDR3 DNA sequence: TGTGCCAGCAGCGAATTGGGGAGCTCCTACGAGCAGTACTTC. This sequence joins TRBV9 and TRBJ2-7, with a tentative D call TRBD2 (5 bases). Germline V CDR1 and CDR2: SGDLS, YYNGEE. Trimming removed 3 bases at V and 0 bases at J, with 10 bases between. The CDR3 covers 14 residues.

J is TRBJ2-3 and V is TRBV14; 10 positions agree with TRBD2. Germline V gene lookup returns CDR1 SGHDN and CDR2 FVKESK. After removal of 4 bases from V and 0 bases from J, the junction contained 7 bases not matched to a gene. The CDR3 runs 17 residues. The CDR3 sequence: CASSPSSGRTSTDTQYF. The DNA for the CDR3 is TGTGCCAGCAGCCCGTCTAGCGGGAGAACTAGCACAGATACGCAGTATTTT.

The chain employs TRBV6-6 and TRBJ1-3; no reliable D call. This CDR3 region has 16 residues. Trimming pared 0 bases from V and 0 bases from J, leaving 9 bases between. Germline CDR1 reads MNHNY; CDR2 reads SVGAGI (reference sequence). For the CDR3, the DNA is TGTGCCAGCAGTTACTCGCAGGTTAACTCTGGAAACACCATATATTTT. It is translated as CASSYSQVNSGNTIYF.

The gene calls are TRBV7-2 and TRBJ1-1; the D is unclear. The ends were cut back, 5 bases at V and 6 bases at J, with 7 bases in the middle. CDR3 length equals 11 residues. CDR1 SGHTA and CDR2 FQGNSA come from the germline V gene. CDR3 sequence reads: CASSQLSEAFF. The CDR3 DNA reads TGTGCCAGCAGCCAACTATCTGAAGCTTTCTTT.

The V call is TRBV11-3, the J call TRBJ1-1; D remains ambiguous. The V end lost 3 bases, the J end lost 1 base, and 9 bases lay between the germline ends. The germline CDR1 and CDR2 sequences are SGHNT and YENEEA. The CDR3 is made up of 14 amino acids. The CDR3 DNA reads TGTGCCAGCAGCTTCAGCAGTTCGAACACTGAAGCTTTCTTT. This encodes CASSFSSSNTEAFF.

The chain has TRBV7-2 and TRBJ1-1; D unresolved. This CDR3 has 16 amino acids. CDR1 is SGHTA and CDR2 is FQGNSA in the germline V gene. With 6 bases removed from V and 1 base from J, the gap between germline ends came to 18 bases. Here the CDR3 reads CASRNTIKQANTEAFF. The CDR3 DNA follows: TGTGCCAGCAGGAACACCATAAAACAAGCGAACACTGAAGCTTTCTTT.

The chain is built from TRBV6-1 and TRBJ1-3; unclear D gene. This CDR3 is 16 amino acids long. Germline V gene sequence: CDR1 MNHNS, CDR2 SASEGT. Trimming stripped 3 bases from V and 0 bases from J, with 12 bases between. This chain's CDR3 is CASSDKPGGSGNTIYF. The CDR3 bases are TGTGCCAGCAGTGATAAGCCCGGAGGCTCTGGAAACACCATATATTTT.

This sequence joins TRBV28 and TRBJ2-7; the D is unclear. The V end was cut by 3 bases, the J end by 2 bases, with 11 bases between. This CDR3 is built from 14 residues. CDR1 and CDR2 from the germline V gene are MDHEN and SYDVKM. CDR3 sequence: CASSLEQGTYEQYF. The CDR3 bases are TGTGCCAGCAGTTTGGAGCAAGGGACCTACGAGCAGTACTTC.

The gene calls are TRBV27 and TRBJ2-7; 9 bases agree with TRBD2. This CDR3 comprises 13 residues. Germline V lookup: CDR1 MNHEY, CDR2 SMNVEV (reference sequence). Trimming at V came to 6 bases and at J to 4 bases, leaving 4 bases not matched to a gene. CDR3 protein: CASSASGVYEQYF. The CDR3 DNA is TGTGCCAGCAGCGCTAGCGGGGTATACGAGCAGTACTTC.

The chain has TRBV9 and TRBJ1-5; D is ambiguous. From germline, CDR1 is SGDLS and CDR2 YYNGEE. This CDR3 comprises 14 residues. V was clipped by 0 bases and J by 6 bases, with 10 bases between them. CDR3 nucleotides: TGTGCCAGCAGCGTAGGAACAGAGGGTCAGCCCCAGCATTTT. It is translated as CASSVGTEGQPQHF.

The chain's CDR3 is CASSFRDREPGGTYEQYF. CDR3 nucleotide sequence: TGTGCCAGCAGCTTTCGGGACAGGGAACCCGGGGGAACCTACGAGCAGTACTTC. The rearrangement joins TRBV5-6 to TRBJ2-7; TRBD1 aligns across 9 bases. The V gene's germline CDR1 is SGHDT and CDR2 YYEEEE. The CDR3 covers 18 residues. The trim removed 2 bases at V and 2 bases at J, leaving 14 bases unmatched.